This T cell receptor (beta chain) was identified in a study of CXCR3-negative and CXCR3-positive naive CD8 T cells. The CDR3 spans 14 residues. Germline lookup yields CDR1 MNHEY and CDR2 SVGEGT. Study-wide findings and caveats: Fresh PBMCs went into most assays, and CXCR3 expression partly declined after cryopreservation. CXCR3-positive naive cells carried more hydrophobic TRB CDR3s than CXCR3-negative ones.

The libraries of TRB cDNA were prepared using 5' RACE with UMI labels. Reprocessing the 5' RACE reads, TCRdb reports a single entry for every CDR3 protein and omits DNA. This table holds 75,000 to 90,000 distinct CDR3 sequences. On this clonotype: The antigen remains unidentified.

The sequenced material came from naive CXCR3+ CD8+ T cells from blood. The subset is: CD45RO-CCR7+CD27+CD95- naive CD8+ T cells expressing CXCR3 (TNR3+). J is TRBJ1-1 and V is TRBV6-2 or TRBV6-3. The clonotype originates from a human donor in good health. Some clones in this sample may be carry-over from other donors' samples. The CDR3 loop is CASSYSGLKTEAFF.